This is a list of T cell receptor beta chains from one sample in a study of T cells in Graves' hyperthyroidism and ophthalmopathy. TCRdb passed the multiplex PCR reads through MiXCR, listing each CDR3 protein once. The profile covers about 580,000 distinct CDR3 sequences, with 46% appearing a single time and more than 7% taken by the ten largest. Sequencing used peripheral blood or thyroid tissue (not recorded which). The origin of the receptors is a woman aged 18-29 years with Graves' hyperthyroidism. Each CDR3 is given with its conserved first and last residue. Each record gives: J gene, V gene, D gene, clone size, CDR3 protein, CDR3 DNA. The D gene is left open where the match is weak. The size entry is marked missing in some rows and otherwise reads once, few, many or a size class.

TRBJ1-1 | TRBV10-3 | TRBD1 | many | CAIRPDRDPNEAFF | TGTGCCATCAGACCCGACAGGGACCCCAATGAAGCTTTCTTT
TRBJ1-1 | TRBV29-1 | TRBD1 | NA | CSLTGDEFNEAFF | TGCAGCTTAACAGGGGACGAGTTTAATGAAGCTTTCTTT
TRBJ2-5 | TRBV29-1 | NA | NA | CSVTQETQYF | TGCAGCGTTACTCAAGAGACCCAGTACTTC
TRBJ2-5 | TRBV2 | TRBD2 | many | CASSERRGETQYF | TGTGCCAGCAGTGAACGGCGGGGGGAGACCCAGTACTTC
TRBJ2-5 | TRBV7-9 | NA | NA | CASSLDGEEETQYF | TGTGCCAGCAGCTTGGATGGGGAGGAAGAGACCCAGTACTTC
TRBJ1-1 | TRBV5-6 | TRBD1 | many | CASSFRTGGNTEAFF | TGTGCCAGCAGCTTCAGAACAGGGGGGAACACTGAAGCTTTCTTT
TRBJ1-1 | TRBV9 | TRBD1 | NA | CASSPSRTGGKRTEAFF | TGTGCCAGCAGTCCCTCCAGGACAGGGGGAAAACGCACTGAAGCTTTCTTT
TRBJ2-7 | TRBV19 | TRBD2 | once | CASSGLAGGHEQYF | TGTGCCAGTAGTGGACTAGCGGGAGGGCACGAGCAGTACTTC
TRBJ2-5 | TRBV12-3/TRBV12-4 | NA | once | CASRKEGYQKTQYF | TGTGCCAGCAGGAAGGAAGGGTATCAGAAGACCCAGTACTTC
TRBJ2-5 | TRBV20-1 | TRBD2 | NA | CSAASGSTDTQYF | TGCAGTGCTGCTAGCGGGAGCACAGATACGCAGTACTTC
TRBJ2-3 | TRBV6-1 | NA | few | CASSESRGVDTQYF | TGTGCCAGCAGTGAAAGTCGGGGTGTAGATACGCAGTATTTT
TRBJ2-2 | TRBV3-1 | NA | NA | CASSPRRAHTGELFF | TGTGCCAGCAGCCCTCGGAGGGCACACACCGGGGAGCTGTTTTTT
TRBJ2-6 | TRBV29-1 | NA | many | CSVRRATRSGANVLTF | TGCAGCGTCCGACGGGCCACCCGCTCTGGGGCCAACGTCCTGACTTTC
TRBJ2-3 | TRBV2 | TRBD2 | NA | CASSPGGGTRTDTQYF | TGTGCCAGCAGTCCGGGGGGGGGAACGAGAACAGATACGCAGTATTTT
TRBJ1-2 | TRBV20-1 | TRBD1 | NA | CSASRQGQNYGYTF | TGCAGTGCTAGTCGACAGGGGCAGAACTATGGCTACACCTTC
TRBJ1-4 | TRBV7-2 | NA | NA | CASSSDGGTEKLFF | TGTGCCAGCAGCTCGGACGGAGGAACTGAAAAACTGTTTTTT
TRBJ2-3 | TRBV11-2 | TRBD2 | NA | CASSLGTEWGGLAIVADTQYF | TGTGCCAGCAGCTTAGGTACAGAGTGGGGGGGACTAGCGATTGTCGCAGATACGCAGTATTTT
TRBJ1-2 | TRBV27 | NA | NA | CASSLHRQASDGYTF | TGTGCCAGCAGTTTACATAGACAGGCCTCGGATGGCTACACCTTC
TRBJ2-3 | TRBV5-5 | NA | NA | CASSSLSSSDTQYF | TGTGCCAGCAGCTCCCTCTCTAGCTCAGATACGCAGTATTTT
TRBJ2-5 | TRBV5-8 | TRBD2 | many | CASSRGGEAYQETQYF | TGTGCCAGCAGCCGGGGGGGAGAGGCTTACCAAGAGACCCAGTACTTC
TRBJ1-2 | TRBV11-3 | TRBD1 | many | CASSPGGSYGYTF | TGTGCCAGCAGCCCAGGGGGCAGCTATGGCTACACCTTC
TRBJ2-7 | TRBV2 | TRBD2 | NA | CASRRTSGRLPSYEQYF | TGTGCCAGCAGGAGGACTAGCGGGAGGCTGCCCTCCTACGAGCAGTACTTC
TRBJ2-2 | TRBV4-2 | NA | many | CASSQDSWGELFF | TGTGCCAGCAGCCAAGATAGTTGGGGGGAGCTGTTTTTT
TRBJ2-1 | TRBV4-2 | TRBD1 | NA | CASSFRDRAYNEQFF | TGTGCCAGCAGCTTCCGGGACAGGGCCTACAATGAGCAGTTCTTC
TRBJ1-1 | TRBV24-1 | TRBD1 | many | CAICAGQGAEAFF | TGTGCCATCTGCGCGGGACAGGGGGCTGAAGCTTTCTTT
TRBJ1-5 | TRBV24-1 | TRBD1 | NA | CATSDGGQGNNQPQHF | TGTGCCACCAGTGACGGGGGACAGGGAAACAATCAGCCCCAGCATTTT
TRBJ2-5 | TRBV10-3 | TRBD2 | many | CAISEGLAGLVQETQYF | TGTGCCATCAGTGAAGGACTAGCGGGCCTGGTCCAAGAGACCCAGTACTTC
TRBJ2-7 | TRBV27 | NA | few | CASSWAGGSYEQYF | TGTGCCAGCAGTTGGGCAGGGGGGTCCTACGAGCAGTACTTC
TRBJ1-4 | TRBV2 | NA | NA | CASQWGDKNEKLFF | TGTGCCAGCCAGTGGGGGGACAAAAATGAAAAACTGTTTTTT
TRBJ1-6 | TRBV7-2 | NA | NA | CASSPHGLTSPLHF | TGTGCCAGCAGCCCACATGGGCTCACTTCACCCCTCCACTTT
TRBJ2-5 | TRBV7-6 | TRBD2 | few | CASSLGTSGPETQYF | TGTGCCAGCAGCTTGGGGACTAGCGGCCCGGAGACCCAGTACTTC
TRBJ2-1 | TRBV6-4 | NA | few | CASSEGESYNEQFF | TGTGCCAGCAGTGAAGGAGAGTCCTACAATGAGCAGTTCTTC
TRBJ2-7 | TRBV20-1 | TRBD2 | NA | CSARVSGRAVEQYF | TGCAGTGCTAGAGTAAGCGGGAGGGCCGTCGAGCAGTACTTC
TRBJ1-5 | TRBV10-1 | NA | NA | CASSEDRTASNQPQHF | TGCGCCAGCAGTGAGGATAGGACAGCTAGCAATCAGCCCCAGCATTTT
TRBJ2-7 | TRBV20-1 | TRBD2 | many | CSAIRLAGLAEQYF | TGCAGTGCTATACGGCTAGCGGGATTGGCCGAGCAGTACTTC
TRBJ1-2 | TRBV18 | NA | many | CASSPPYVNGYTF | TGTGCCAGCTCACCACCGTACGTCAATGGCTACACCTTC
TRBJ1-2 | TRBV20-1 | TRBD1 | NA | CSASSQTGAYGYTF | TGCAGTGCCAGCAGCCAAACAGGGGCTTATGGCTACACCTTC
TRBJ1-5 | TRBV20-1 | NA | many | CSASGGAQPQHF | TGCAGTGCTAGTGGCGGGGCCCAGCCCCAGCATTTT
TRBJ2-5 | TRBV7-9 | NA | NA | CASSLELAVLQETQYF | TGTGCCAGCAGCTTAGAATTAGCGGTCCTTCAAGAGACCCAGTACTTC
TRBJ2-7 | TRBV15 | TRBD1 | NA | CATSRGTGSNEQYF | TGTGCCACCAGCAGAGGGACAGGGAGCAACGAGCAGTACTTC
TRBJ2-7 | TRBV25-1 | NA | NA | CASSESGAHNEQYF | TGTGCCAGCAGTGAGAGCGGTGCTCACAATGAGCAGTACTTC
TRBJ2-7 | TRBV5-1 | TRBD2 | NA | CASSPIAGPSYEQYF | TGCGCCAGCAGCCCAATAGCGGGGCCCTCCTACGAGCAGTACTTC
TRBJ1-6 | TRBV7-4 | NA | NA | CASSVDSGNSPLHF | TGTGCCAGCAGCGTAGATTCAGGGAATTCACCCCTCCACTTT
TRBJ2-2 | TRBV15 | TRBD2 | once | CASSPPGLAIAGELFF | TGTGCCAGCTCACCACCGGGACTAGCGATCGCCGGGGAGCTGTTTTTT
TRBJ2-2 | TRBV20-1 | NA | many | CSAGQGLTGELFF | TGCAGTGCTGGACAGGGACTAACCGGGGAGCTGTTTTTT
TRBJ1-2 | TRBV11-1 | TRBD1 | NA | CASMRTGGGYGYTF | TGTGCCAGCATGAGGACAGGGGGCGGCTATGGCTACACCTTC
TRBJ2-1 | TRBV24-1 | NA | NA | CATSDPRTIAGKYNEQFF | TGTGCCACCAGTGATCCGCGAACTATCGCGGGCAAGTACAATGAGCAGTTCTTC
TRBJ2-5 | TRBV20-1 | TRBD2 | NA | CSARDVAGGIQETQYF | TGCAGTGCTAGAGATGTAGCGGGAGGGATCCAAGAGACCCAGTACTTC
TRBJ1-1 | TRBV29-1 | NA | NA | CSVARGNTEAFF | TGCAGCGTCGCCAGGGGTAACACTGAAGCTTTCTTT
TRBJ2-2 | TRBV4-3 | NA | once | CASSQDHYADGELLF | TGCGCCAGCAGCCAAGACCATTACGCCGACGGGGAGCTGCTTTTT
TRBJ1-5 | TRBV25-1 | NA | NA | CASRTGLNQPQHF | TGTGCCAGCAGGACAGGCCTTAATCAGCCCCAGCATTTT
TRBJ2-5 | TRBV2 | NA | NA | CASSEAWQEAQYF | TGTGCCAGCAGTGAAGCGTGGCAAGAGGCCCAGTACTTC
TRBJ1-1 | TRBV2 | TRBD1 | many | CASTQDRVDTEAFF | TGTGCCAGCACCCAGGACAGGGTCGACACTGAAGCTTTCTTT
TRBJ2-6 | TRBV2 | NA | many | CASLQGSGANVLTF | TGTGCCAGTTTACAGGGCTCTGGGGCCAACGTCCTGACTTTC
TRBJ1-1 | TRBV19 | NA | once | CASSMSGSMDTEASF | TGTGCCAGTAGTATGTCTGGCAGCATGGACACTGAAGCTTCCTTT
TRBJ1-2 | TRBV18 | NA | NA | CASSPGGDLSYGYTF | TGTGCCAGCTCACCAGGGGGGGACCTGAGCTATGGCTACACCTTC
TRBJ1-1 | TRBV24-1 | NA | NA | CATSARGTNTEAFF | TGTGCCACCAGTGCCCGAGGGACCAACACTGAAGCTTTCTTT
TRBJ1-4 | TRBV20-1 | NA | many | CSAKNKDAYDEKLFF | TGCAGTGCTAAGAATAAGGATGCGTATGATGAAAAACTGTTTTTT
TRBJ2-7 | TRBV29-1 | NA | NA | CSVSGRGGYEQYF | TGCAGCGTCTCCGGGAGAGGGGGCTACGAGCAGTACTTC
TRBJ2-5 | TRBV2 | TRBD1 | NA | CASNLIQGLKETQYF | TGTGCCAGCAATTTGATACAGGGGTTGAAAGAGACCCAGTACTTC